This passage covers 29 T cell receptor beta chains from one sample sequenced in a study of T cells in Graves' hyperthyroidism and ophthalmopathy. RNA transcripts provided the source from which TCR beta CDR3 regions were amplified. The primer set for the first-round RT-PCR of the TCR CDR3 was HTBI. From the multiplex PCR reads, TCRdb called clonotypes with MiXCR, one entry per CDR3 protein. The table shows around 500,000 distinct CDR3 sequences, with around 15% occurring only once. The sample was blood. These receptors were collected from a woman aged 40 to 50 with Graves' hyperthyroidism.

Ten or more counts support this clonotype. The chain couples TRBV5-1 to TRBJ1-5, with TRBD1 as a possible D gene (5 bases). This CDR3 has 16 residues. Looked up from germline, CDR1 is SGHRS and CDR2 is YFSETQ. V lost 0 bases, J lost 0 bases, and 10 bases lay in between. The CDR3 coding sequence is TGCGCCAGCAGCTTGGCGGGACGTAATAGCAATCAGCCCCAGCATTTT. It yields the protein CASSLAGRNSNQPQHF.

The chain is built from TRBV12-3 or TRBV12-4 and TRBJ1-3; D may be TRBD1 (5 bases). CDR3 length equals 13 residues. Trimming pared 4 bases from V and 5 bases from J, leaving 9 bases between. CDR3 sequence (DNA): TGTGCCAGCAGTTCGGGACGGAGAAACACCATATATTTT. Amino acids: CASSSGRRNTIYF.

The rearrangement uses TRBV7-2 and TRBJ2-5; D gene ambiguous. V was shortened by 2 bases and J by 6 bases, with 4 bases between the two germline ends. The length of the CDR3 is 11 residues. In germline, CDR1 is SGHTA, CDR2 FQGNSA. The chain's CDR3 is CASSLKQTQYF. CDR3 nucleotide sequence: TGTGCCAGCAGCTTAAAACAGACCCAGTACTTC.

This clonotype was found many times. The gene calls are TRBV19 and TRBJ2-7; D is ambiguous. The CDR3 length is 15 residues. V shed 5 bases and J shed 3 bases, with 17 bases lying between them. Germline V gene data show CDR1 as LNHDA and CDR2 as SQIVND (reference sequence). DNA for the CDR3: TGTGCCAGTAGTGTCACGTCGAGACGGATCTACGAGCAGTACTTC. Its protein product is CASSVTSRRIYEQYF.

This clonotype was counted at least ten times. The chain carries TRBV3-1 and TRBJ2-7, with 8 bases matching TRBD1. CDR1 and CDR2 from the germline V gene are LGHDT and YNNKEL (reference sequence). V lost 3 bases to trimming and J lost 2 bases; unmatched junction nucleotides: 9. The CDR3 runs 16 residues. CDR3 nucleotide sequence: TGTGCCAGCAGCCACAACCGGGACAGGTCTACCTACGAGCAGTACTTC. This codes for CASSHNRDRSTYEQYF.

This clonotype was recorded at least ten times. The J gene is TRBJ2-7, the V gene TRBV28, with 10 positions matching TRBD2. J was trimmed by 3 bases and V by 3 bases; bases with no gene match: 14. Per germline, CDR1 MDHEN and CDR2 SYDVKM. The CDR3 contains 18 residues. CDR3 in DNA: TGTGCCAGCAGTTTTACGGTCCTAGCGGGAGCGGGCTTCTACGAGCAGTACTTC. Its protein is CASSFTVLAGAGFYEQYF.

In DNA form, the CDR3 reads TGCGCCAGCAGAGCCGACGGCAACACCGGGGAGCTGTTTTTT. Translating it yields CASRADGNTGELFF. The rearrangement links TRBV10-1 to TRBJ2-2; no firm D call. The CDR3 runs 14 residues. From germline, CDR1 is WNHNN and CDR2 SYGVQD (reference sequence). V was pared by 6 bases and J by 2 bases, with 10 bases between.

About this clonotype: Since a much larger clone is just one base distant, this may be a read error. CDR3 sequence: CASSPERTQYF. The CDR3 bases are TGTGCCAGCTCACCAGAAAGGACCCAGTACTTC. The genes are TRBV18 and TRBJ2-5; no clear D. The germline gives CDR1 KGHSH, CDR2 LQKENI. V was cut by 2 bases and J by 7 bases, with 5 bases left in between. There are 11 residues in the CDR3.

This clonotype was seen a few times. This chain links TRBV4-1 with TRBJ2-6, with D perhaps TRBD1 (6 bases). The CDR3 has 16 residues. Deletions cut 0 bases from V and 4 bases from J, with 10 bases between. In germline, CDR1 is MGHRA, CDR2 YSYEKL. The DNA for the CDR3 is TGCGCCAGCAGCCAAGATCAAGGGACAGGGGCCAACGTCCTGACTTTC. Amino acids: CASSQDQGTGANVLTF.

At least ten counts were recorded for this clonotype. V and J are TRBV18 and TRBJ1-2; tentatively, D is TRBD1 (5 bases). The CDR3 sequence is 13 residues long. Looked up from germline, CDR1 is KGHSH and CDR2 is LQKENI. Deletions cut 3 bases from V and 3 bases from J, with 8 bases between. The CDR3 loop reads CASSPSQDYGYTF. The CDR3 DNA reads TGTGCCAGCTCACCTTCACAGGACTATGGCTACACCTTC.

On this clonotype itself: A single base separates this from a much larger clone, so it may be a read error. The chain couples TRBV20-1 to TRBJ2-3; 16 nucleotides match TRBD2. Germline V gives CDR1 DFQATT, CDR2 SNEGSKA (reference sequence). The CDR3 spans 17 residues. J lost 5 bases, V lost 0 bases, and 5 bases had no gene match. The CDR3 here is CSARDWGLAGGRDTQYF. CDR3 DNA sequence: TGCAGTGCTAGAGACTGGGGACTAGCGGGAGGGAGAGATACGCAGTATTTT.

This clonotype was counted many times. The chain has TRBV2 and TRBJ2-5; no clear D gene. CDR3 size: 15 residues. Trimming cost V 3 bases and J 5 bases, with 16 bases left between them. The germline CDR1 and CDR2 sequences are SNHLY and FYNNEI. The CDR3 spells CASSDWWPDEETQYF. CDR3 DNA sequence: TGTGCCAGCAGTGATTGGTGGCCTGACGAGGAGACCCAGTACTTC.

This clonotype was seen only a few times. The chain is built from TRBV20-1 and TRBJ1-5; 10 nucleotides align to TRBD1. This CDR3 has 15 amino acids. The J segment lost 2 bases and the V segment lost 3 bases, leaving 4 bases of the junction unmatched. Germline values: CDR1 DFQATT, CDR2 SNEGSKA (reference sequence). Here the CDR3 reads CSASQGTGGNQPQHF. The CDR3 nucleotides are TGCAGTGCTAGCCAGGGGACAGGGGGCAATCAGCCCCAGCATTTT.

This clonotype was observed at least ten times. This chain links TRBV5-6 with TRBJ2-1; TRBD1 matches 9 bases. V lost 2 bases to trimming and J lost 6 bases; unmatched junction nucleotides: 6. Germline loops: CDR1 SGHDT, CDR2 YYEEEE. This CDR3 spans 15 amino acids. The CDR3 region is CASSFVTGGVNEQFF. The CDR3 nucleotides read TGTGCCAGCAGCTTTGTTACAGGGGGCGTCAATGAGCAGTTCTTC.

V gene TRBV11-2 combines with J gene TRBJ2-3; the D is unclear. V was shortened by 4 bases and J by 8 bases, with 16 bases between the two germline ends. Germline V gene sequence: CDR1 SGHAT, CDR2 FQNNGV. This CDR3 is built from 14 residues. The CDR3 loop reads CASSSAQSSPTQYF. The CDR3 nucleotides read TGTGCCAGCAGCTCGGCGCAAAGTTCCCCTACGCAGTATTTT.

V gene TRBV5-1 combines with J gene TRBJ2-7; maybe TRBD1 (5 bases). This CDR3 spans 13 amino acids. V lost 3 bases to trimming and J lost 2 bases, with 9 bases between them. Germline V gene lookup returns CDR1 SGHRS and CDR2 YFSETQ. CDR3 sequence: CASSSRTTYEQYF. The CDR3 coding sequence is TGCGCCAGCAGCTCTAGGACAACCTACGAGCAGTACTTC.

There are many counts of this clonotype. This rearrangement joins TRBV5-1 to TRBJ2-3; TRBD1 is a possible D gene (6 bases). V shed 7 bases and J shed 2 bases, with 14 bases lying between them. This CDR3 has 14 residues. Germline CDR1 reads SGHRS; CDR2 reads YFSETQ. CDR3 bases: TGCGCCAGCCGGGCAGGGGCGCCCACAGATACGCAGTATTTT. This encodes CASRAGAPTDTQYF.

In its sample, this clonotype was seen a few times. This chain uses TRBV6-1 with TRBJ2-7; 8 positions match TRBD2. CDR1 is MNHNS and CDR2 is SASEGT in the germline V gene. CDR3 length: 17 residues. J lost 0 bases, V lost 1 base, and 8 bases had no gene match. CDR3 DNA sequence: TGTGCCAGCAGTGAAGAGTTAGCGGGACTCATCTCCTACGAGCAGTACTTC. Translating gives CASSEELAGLISYEQYF.

Worth noting for this clonotype: A much larger clone is a single base away; this may be a read error. The chain recombines TRBV5-1 with TRBJ2-1, with 8 bases matching TRBD1. This CDR3 is built from 15 residues. Germline V gives CDR1 SGHRS, CDR2 YFSETQ. CDR3 nucleotide sequence: TGCGCCAGCAGCTTACAGGGGGGATCCTACAATGAGCGGTTCTTC. It translates to CASSLQGGSYNERFF.

This clonotype was seen repeatedly, ten times or more. The V call is TRBV2, the J call TRBJ1-5; D not resolved. V lost 8 bases and J 0 bases, leaving 17 bases between the germline ends. The CDR3 totals 16 residues. In germline, CDR1 is SNHLY, CDR2 FYNNEI. Here the CDR3 reads CASSPASIYSNQPQHF. CDR3 bases: TGTGCCAGCTCCCCCGCCAGCATCTATAGCAATCAGCCCCAGCATTTT.

Turning to this clonotype: No DNA is shown, since the ends of the CDR3 on it are uncertain; the CDR3 is the one TCRdb lists. The rearrangement links TRBV12-3 or TRBV12-4 to TRBJ2-1; no check of the table's D call, TRBD2, against the DNA was made. With termini counted, the CDR3 has 13 amino acids. CDR3 sequence reads: CASSFGGGNEQLF.

This clonotype was observed many times. The gene calls are TRBV5-1 and TRBJ1-1; D uncertain. The V end was cut by 0 bases, the J end by 1 base, with 10 bases between. The germline gives CDR1 SGHRS, CDR2 YFSETQ. This CDR3 is built from 15 residues. The DNA for the CDR3 is TGCGCCAGCAGCTTGGATAAGGGAGCGAACACTGAAGCTTTCTTT. It translates to CASSLDKGANTEAFF.

This clonotype has just a few counts. The chain couples TRBV2 to TRBJ1-4; 7 nucleotides align to TRBD1. Germline V gene sequence: CDR1 SNHLY, CDR2 FYNNEI. This CDR3 has 13 amino acids. V was clipped by 6 bases and J by 7 bases; unmatched bases: 5. The chain's CDR3 is CASSENRGEKLFF. The CDR3, as DNA: TGTGCCAGCAGCGAAAACAGGGGTGAAAAACTGTTTTTT.

The CDR3 DNA reads TGTGCCAGTAGTGGGACCACCCACAATGAGCAGTTCTTC. Its protein is CASSGTTHNEQFF. The V and J genes are TRBV19 and TRBJ2-1; either TRBD1 or TRBD2 may fit D (5 bases each). V lost 5 bases to trimming and J lost 5 bases, with 10 bases between them. The V gene's germline CDR1 is LNHDA and CDR2 SQIVND (reference sequence). This CDR3 has 13 residues.

Comment on this clonotype: A much larger clone sits a single nucleotide away, making a read error possible. The chain carries TRBV29-1 and TRBJ2-7, with TRBD1 identical over 8 bases. Looked up from germline, CDR1 is SQVTM and CDR2 is ANQGSEA. The CDR3 spans 14 residues. DNA of the CDR3: TGCAGCGTTGGCGAAGGACAGGGCGCCTACGGGCAGTACTTC. Amino acid sequence: CSVGEGQGAYGQYF.

J is TRBJ2-5 and V is TRBV10-1; D may correspond to TRBD1 or TRBD2 (5 bases each). The germline V gene has CDR1 WNHNN and CDR2 SYGVQD (reference sequence). This CDR3 comprises 12 residues. The DNA of the CDR3 is TGCGCTCATGAGGGGAAAGAGGAGACCCAGTACTTC. Amino acid sequence: CAHEGKEETQYF.

This clonotype was seen repeatedly, ten times or more. The J gene is TRBJ2-2, the V gene TRBV18, with TRBD2 matching 13 bases. The CDR3 is 16 amino acids. The V segment lost 0 bases and the J segment 6 bases; nucleotides outside the gene matches: 1. The germline V gene has CDR1 KGHSH and CDR2 LQKENI. This CDR3 reads CASSPPGLAGSGELFF. Here the CDR3 DNA reads TGTGCCAGCTCACCACCGGGACTAGCGGGGTCCGGGGAGCTGTTTTTT. Using reference TRBV18 and TRBJ2-2 for the parts outside the CDR3, the full variable domain is NAGVMQNPRHLVRRRGQEARLRCSPMKGHSHVYWYRQLPEEGLKFMVYLQKENIIDESGMPKERFSAEFPKEGPSILRIQQVVRGDSAAYFCASSPPGLAGSGELFFGEGSRLTVL.

This clonotype appeared many times. The chain couples TRBV20-1 to TRBJ2-3, with a weak D call TRBD2 (6 bases). V was pared by 1 base and J by 0 bases, with 17 bases between. The CDR3 extends over 17 amino acids. CDR1 is DFQATT and CDR2 is SNEGSKA in the germline V gene (reference sequence). The CDR3 is CSARALIAGTSTDTQYF. As DNA, the CDR3 is TGCAGTGCTAGAGCCCTGATCGCGGGAACTAGCACAGATACGCAGTATTTT.

The chain recombines TRBV6-1 with TRBJ1-3; weak D call: TRBD1 (6 bases). The CDR3 sequence is 14 residues long. Germline CDR1 is MNHNS and CDR2 is SASEGT. V lost 6 bases and J 1 base, leaving 10 bases between the germline ends. The CDR3 sequence is CASRDTGSGNTIYF. The CDR3 DNA is TGTGCCAGCAGAGACACAGGGTCTGGAAACACCATATATTTT.